This T cell receptor beta chain was observed in a study of control samples from healthy donors and cancer patients. A single count supports this clone. This table comes from immunoSEQ multiplex PCR, and its TCRdb copy is limited to in-frame clones, with some not included. Of 84,000 or so clones listed, about nine tenths are singletons. Germline values: CDR1 LGHNA, CDR2 YSLEER. The CDR3 is made up of 16 amino acids. The ends lost 3 bases at V and 0 bases at J; junction bases unmatched: 3. Sequencing was performed on blood. The J gene is TRBJ2-1, the V gene TRBV4-3; 9 nucleotides match TRBD1. This TCR derives from a man aged 25-40 years in good health. The CDR3 DNA reads TGCGCCAGCAGCCAGTCGACAGGGGGCTCCTACAATGAGCAGTTCTTC. Translating gives CASSQSTGGSYNEQFF.